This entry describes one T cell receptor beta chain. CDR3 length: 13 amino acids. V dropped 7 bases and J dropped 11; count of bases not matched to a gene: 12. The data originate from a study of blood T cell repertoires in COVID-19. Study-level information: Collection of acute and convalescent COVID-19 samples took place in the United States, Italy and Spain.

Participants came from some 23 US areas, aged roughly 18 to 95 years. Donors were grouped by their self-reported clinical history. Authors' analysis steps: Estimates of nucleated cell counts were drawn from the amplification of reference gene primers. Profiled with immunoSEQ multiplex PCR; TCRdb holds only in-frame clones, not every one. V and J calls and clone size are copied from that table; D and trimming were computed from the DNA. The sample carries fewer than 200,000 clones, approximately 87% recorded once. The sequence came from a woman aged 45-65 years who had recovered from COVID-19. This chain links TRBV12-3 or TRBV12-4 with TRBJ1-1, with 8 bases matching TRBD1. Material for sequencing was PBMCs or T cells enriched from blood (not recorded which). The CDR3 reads CASTVQGAASAFF. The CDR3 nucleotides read TGTGCCAGCACGGTGCAGGGGGCAGCGTCTGCTTTCTTT.